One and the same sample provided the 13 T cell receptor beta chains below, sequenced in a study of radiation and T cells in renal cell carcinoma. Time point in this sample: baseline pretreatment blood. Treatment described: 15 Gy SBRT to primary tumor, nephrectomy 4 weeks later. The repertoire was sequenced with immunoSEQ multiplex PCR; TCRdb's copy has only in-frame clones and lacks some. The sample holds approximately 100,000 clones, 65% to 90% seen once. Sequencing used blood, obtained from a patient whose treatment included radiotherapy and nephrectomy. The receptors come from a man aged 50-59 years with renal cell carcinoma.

The CDR3 nucleotides are TGTGCCAGCAGCCGGGGGGACGGAAACTATGGCTACACCTTC. Residues: CASSRGDGNYGYTF. The V call is TRBV5-4, the J call TRBJ1-2, with D maybe TRBD1 (5 bases). Trimming took off 4 bases at V and 2 bases at J, with 12 bases between the two ends. Germline V CDR1 and CDR2: SGHNT, YYREEE (reference sequence). This CDR3 has 14 residues.

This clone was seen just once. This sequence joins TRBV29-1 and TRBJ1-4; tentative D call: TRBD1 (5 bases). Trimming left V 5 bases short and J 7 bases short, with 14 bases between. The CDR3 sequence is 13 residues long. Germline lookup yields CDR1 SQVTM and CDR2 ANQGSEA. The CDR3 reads CSVFTGESEKLFF. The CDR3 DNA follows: TGCAGCGTTTTTACGGGGGAAAGTGAAAAACTGTTTTTT. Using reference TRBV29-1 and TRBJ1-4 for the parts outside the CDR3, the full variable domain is SAVISQKPSRDICQRGTSLTIQCQVDSQVTMMFWYRQQPGQSLTLIATANQGSEATYESGFVIDKFPISRPNLTFSTLTVSNMSPEDSSIYLCSVFTGESEKLFFGSGTQLSVL.

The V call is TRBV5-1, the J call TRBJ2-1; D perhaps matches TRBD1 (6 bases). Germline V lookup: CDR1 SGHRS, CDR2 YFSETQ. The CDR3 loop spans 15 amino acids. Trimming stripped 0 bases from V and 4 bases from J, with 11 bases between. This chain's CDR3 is CASSLGQALYNEQFF. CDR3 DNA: TGCGCCAGCAGCTTGGGACAGGCCCTATACAATGAGCAGTTCTTC.

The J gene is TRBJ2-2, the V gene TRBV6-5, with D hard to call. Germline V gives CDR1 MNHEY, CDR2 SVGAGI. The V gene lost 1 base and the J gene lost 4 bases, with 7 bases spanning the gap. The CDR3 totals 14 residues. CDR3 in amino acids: CASSYLGLTGELFF. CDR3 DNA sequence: TGTGCCAGCAGTTACTTAGGGCTCACCGGGGAGCTGTTTTTT.

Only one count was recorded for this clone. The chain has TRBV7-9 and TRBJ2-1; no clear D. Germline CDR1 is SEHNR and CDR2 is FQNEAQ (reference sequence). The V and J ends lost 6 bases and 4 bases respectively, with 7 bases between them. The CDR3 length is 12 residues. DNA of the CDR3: TGTGCCAGCAGTCACGAATACAATGAGCAGTTCTTC. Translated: CASSHEYNEQFF.

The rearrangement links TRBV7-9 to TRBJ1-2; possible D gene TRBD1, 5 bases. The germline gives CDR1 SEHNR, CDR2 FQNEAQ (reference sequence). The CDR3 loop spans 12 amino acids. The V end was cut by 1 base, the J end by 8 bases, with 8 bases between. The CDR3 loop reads CASSLDWDGYTF. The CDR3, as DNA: TGTGCCAGCAGCTTAGATTGGGACGGCTACACCTTC.

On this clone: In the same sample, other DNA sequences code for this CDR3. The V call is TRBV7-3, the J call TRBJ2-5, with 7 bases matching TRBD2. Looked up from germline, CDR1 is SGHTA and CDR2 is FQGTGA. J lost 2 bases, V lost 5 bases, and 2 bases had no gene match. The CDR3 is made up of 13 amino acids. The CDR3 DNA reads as TGTGCCAGCAGCCGGGGGGTACAAGAGACCCAGTACTTC. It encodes CASSRGVQETQYF.

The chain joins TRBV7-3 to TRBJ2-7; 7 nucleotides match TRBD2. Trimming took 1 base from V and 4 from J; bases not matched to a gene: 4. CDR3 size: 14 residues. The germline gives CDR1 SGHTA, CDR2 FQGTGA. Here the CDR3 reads CASSLIRLAYEQYF. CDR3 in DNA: TGTGCCAGCAGCTTAATAAGACTAGCATACGAGCAGTACTTC.

Here the CDR3 reads CASSPEGNQPQHF. The CDR3 DNA sequence: TGTGCCAGCTCGCCGGAGGGCAATCAGCCCCAGCATTTT. The rearrangement uses TRBV18 and TRBJ1-5; D uncertain. CDR3 length: 13 amino acids. Germline V CDR1 and CDR2: KGHSH, LQKENI. Trimming removed 6 bases at V and 2 bases at J, with 8 bases between.

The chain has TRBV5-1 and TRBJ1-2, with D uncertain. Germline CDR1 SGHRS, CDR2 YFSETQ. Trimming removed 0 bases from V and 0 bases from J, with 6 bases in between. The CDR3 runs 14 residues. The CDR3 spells CASSLDSTNYGYTF. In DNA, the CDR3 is TGCGCCAGCAGCTTGGACAGTACTAACTATGGCTACACCTTC.

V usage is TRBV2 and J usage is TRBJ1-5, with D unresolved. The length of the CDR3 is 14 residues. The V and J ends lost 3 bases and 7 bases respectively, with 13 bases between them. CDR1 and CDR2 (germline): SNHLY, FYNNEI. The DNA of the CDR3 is TGTGCCAGCAGTGAGGCGATAGGAGGGCAGCCCCAGCATTTT. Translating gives CASSEAIGGQPQHF.

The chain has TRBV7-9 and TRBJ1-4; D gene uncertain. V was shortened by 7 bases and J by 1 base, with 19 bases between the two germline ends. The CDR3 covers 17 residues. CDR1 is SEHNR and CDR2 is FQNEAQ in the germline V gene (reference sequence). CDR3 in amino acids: CASTNPASLETNEKLFF. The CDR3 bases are TGTGCCAGCACCAACCCCGCCTCCCTTGAAACTAATGAAAAACTGTTTTTT. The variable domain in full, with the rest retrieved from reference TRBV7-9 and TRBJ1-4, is DTGVSQNPRHKITKRGQNVTFRCDPISEHNRLYWYRQTLGQGPEFLTYFQNEAQLEKSRLLSDRFSAERPKGSFSTLEIQRTEQGDSAMYLCASTNPASLETNEKLFFGSGTQLSVL.

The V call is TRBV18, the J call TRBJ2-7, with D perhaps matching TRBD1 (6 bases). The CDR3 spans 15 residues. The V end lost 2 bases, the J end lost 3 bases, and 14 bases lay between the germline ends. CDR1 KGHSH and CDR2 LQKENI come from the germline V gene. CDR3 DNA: TGTGCCAGCTCACCATCCCAGGGGCTCGTCTACGAGCAGTACTTC. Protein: CASSPSQGLVYEQYF.